This TCR beta chain was documented in a study of cytomegalovirus exposure and HLA in healthy donors (TCRdb year 2017). Describing the broader study: According to an earlier analysis of 587 of the donors, about 170 million T cells yielded roughly 100 million unique TCR beta sequences and 250 to 350 Gb of sequence data. An early release covering over 500 HLA-typed donors comprised approximately 290 gigabases of sequencing data and tens of millions of unique TCR sequences. Of the roughly 400 genotyped donors, 81% fell in the genetic ancestry cluster associated with self-reported Caucasian donors. The aim of the study was to test whether cataloging public T cell receptors could identify signatures of past pathogen exposure. Using immunosequencing, the study profiled T cell repertoires from 500 to 800 subjects and related those repertoires to cytomegalovirus serostatus. A separate validation cohort of approximately 130 different subjects was used in addition to the roughly 700-subject first cohort. The study combined high-throughput TCR immunosequencing, statistical association of individual TCRs with disease status, and machine learning to predict cytomegalovirus infection status. In a later analysis, previously published TCR beta repertoires from 666 donors were re-analyzed and high-resolution HLA genotyping was added so that TCR occurrence patterns could be studied. Rather than using new phenotypic data, the later analysis identified candidate immune exposures from TCR beta sequences and from how often those sequences occurred across donors. In an earlier analysis of more than 550 of the donors, high-throughput TCR beta sequencing was used to judge whether each TCR beta V gene segment behaved as functional or pseudogenic. Donor age, sex, ethnicity and CMV serostatus were collected together with the repertoire data. A later genetic analysis used genome-wide SNP genotypes for about 55% of the 666 donors, treating that subset as a discovery cohort. All discovery cohort repertoires had been generated using a single sequencing platform. HLA typing included class I and class II loci at four-digit resolution. Typing coverage varied by locus: roughly 620-640 donors for A, B, C, DRB1 and DQB1; under 550 for DQA1; more than 600 for DPA1; 450 to 480 for DPB1. Four to six DR-DQ haplotypes were handled as single units for association and clustering, since linkage in the cohort was strong. Across some 400 genotyped donors of the cohort, an average of roughly 230,000 unique TCR beta nucleotide sequences per donor were sequenced, and 15% to 20% of those sequences were non-productive.

The library was made by the immunoSEQ multiplex PCR assay. For the multiplex PCR, a mixture combining 60 forward primers for TCR Vbeta segments and 13 reverse primers for TCR Jbeta segments was used. Amplification of the CDR3 region of rearranged TCR beta genes was performed with a multiplex PCR assay on genomic DNA. The Illumina HiSeq System was used to sequence the amplified TCR beta libraries as 87-base-pair reads. In the original analysis: Across the 600 to 700 repertoires, a later analysis counted about 81 million unique TCR beta chains, 9 million to 14 million of which were shared by at least two donors. Raw reads were error-corrected and collapsed into unique sequences by a nearest-neighbor algorithm in which closely related sequences were merged to remove PCR and sequencing errors. CDR3 sequences were aligned to IMGT reference sequences to assign V, D and J gene segments. For a sequence to be retained, a match of at least six nucleotides was required to both a V gene segment and a J gene segment. Rearrangements were called productive when the CDR3 lacked stop codons and stayed in frame with V and J; all others were non-productive. CDR3 was defined according to IMGT convention as the region running from the second conserved V-encoded cysteine to the conserved J-encoded phenylalanine. In an earlier analysis of some 550 of the donors, sequences lacking an unambiguous match to a single V gene segment were excluded. An earlier analysis of some 610 of the donors called V segments functional above 56.7% productive rearrangements and segregating when the between-donor standard deviation exceeded 5%. A statistical classification framework was built to diagnose cytomegalovirus status from the catalog of TCR beta chain sequences. In a later analysis, V and J genes were assigned by comparing TCR nucleotide sequences against IMGT/GENE-DB human TR gene sequences. Using the TCRdist pipeline, a later analysis assigned CDR3 sequences along with most-parsimonious VDJ recombination scenarios. In a later analysis, every TCR beta chain was defined by the combination of its CDR3 amino acid sequence and its V-gene family, and reads without a unique V-gene family were dropped. As a way to deal with suspected cross-contamination and a sequencing artifact, a later analysis dropped 592 nucleotide sequences that were highly shared and had low generation probability. In a later analysis, a clonal expansion index was calculated for each public chain from normalized within-repertoire ranks of inferred template counts. A later analysis computed generation probabilities with a VDJ recombination model fitted to out-of-frame rearrangements, and checked the results against IGoR. A later analysis scored TCR-TCR, TCR-HLA and TCR-CMV co-occurrence with hypergeometric tests, applying a repertoire-size bias correction to TCR pairs. To estimate false discovery rates, a later analysis permuted the HLA or CMV assignments 20 times. A later analysis grouped co-occurring TCRs with DBSCAN, adding TCRdist sequence similarity when clustering within HLA-allele-positive subsets. Repertoires with fewer than 30,000 or more than 120,000 public chains were left out of co-occurrence clustering, as were a handful of repertoires with anomalous nucleotide sharing. TCRdb retrieved this table from immuneACCESS and kept in-frame rearrangements only. Not all clones are present; in checked studies, unresolved V genes account for under half, and no reason is known for the remainder. V, J and clone size are taken as reported in that table, and D and trimming were inferred from the DNA itself. Present in this sample are 64,000 or so clones, roughly 67% of which were seen just once. About 7.6% of the sample rests with the top ten.

The cohort comprised 550 to 700 healthy bone marrow donors. Cohort members were all nominally healthy when sampled, although unrecorded immune exposures were likely present. The donor was CMV seropositive and belonged to the group of about 290 seropositive cohort members. Each donor provided a peripheral blood sample, and peripheral blood mononuclear cells were used for TCR beta sequencing. Genomic DNA extraction from the blood cell samples was performed with the Qiagen DNeasy Blood Extraction Kit. The investigation overall reported the following: In a later analysis, most CMV-associated TCR beta chains were found to appear HLA-restricted, with HLA associations seemingly driven largely by CMV exposure. In vitro tests confirmed that a few of the cytomegalovirus-associated TCR beta chains recognize cytomegalovirus antigens. Compared with the roughly 670-donor mean, donors in an Asian-associated ancestry cluster had fewer N-insertions in productive TCRs, according to a later genetic analysis. The authors suggested that the approach could potentially be generalized to other disease states and immunological phenotypes. The sequencing pipeline was judged likely to have produced a cluster of highly shared sequence variants as a technical artifact. Because counts were too low, about 17 rarely observed V segments, including chromosome 9 orphons, were excluded from the earlier analysis of around 640 of the donors. The 87-base-pair reads could not distinguish some IMGT-functional V segments, including TRBV6-2 and TRBV6-3, so those segments were excluded. The only immune exposure information available for the cohort was CMV serostatus. An association between a missense DCLRE1C variant and V-gene and J-gene trimming of TCR beta chains was found in a later genetic analysis and replicated in an independent cohort. Strong co-occurrence of HLA alleles, especially DR and DQ, made assigning TCR associations to individual alleles difficult. Because some donors lacked HLA typing at each locus, the association tests relied only on the typed subset. In a later analysis, HLA-associated TCR beta chains were found to be more clonally expanded and to have lower generation probabilities than equally common non-associated chains. At a false discovery rate of 0.05, a later analysis linked fewer than 20,000 TCR beta sequences to specific HLA alleles. Across donors, most TCR sequences were observed very rarely, whereas some public TCRs were present in many individuals. Correlated functional status among segregating V segments might be attributable to linkage disequilibrium, but an unknown experimental factor could not be ruled out. In this cohort, only TCR beta chains were sequenced, and detectable features were limited by the absence of alpha or paired-chain data. In both the original and validation cohorts, the classifier was reported to diagnose cytomegalovirus status with high specificity and sensitivity. The presence/absence analyses assumed that sequencing depth was roughly uniform across donors, and that assumption may not be true. A further reported finding was that TCR beta sequences accurately predicted the HLA-A and HLA-B alleles for most subjects in the first cohort. In a later analysis, TCR association rates were found to vary across HLA loci, with the most associated TCRs seen for DRB1 alleles and the fewest for HLA-C alleles. A total of fewer than 200 TCR beta chains were listed by the study as associated with cytomegalovirus. Broadly in line with IMGT annotations, most TCR beta V segments showed up in productive rearrangements about 87% or about 30% of the time in an earlier analysis of under 700 of the donors. In a later analysis, several top co-occurrence clusters were reported to appear linked to parvovirus B19, influenza, CMV and Epstein-Barr virus.

A word on this clone: What antigen it recognizes has not been identified. Base qualities were left out, and no much larger clone turns up one base away.

CDR1 ENHRY and CDR2 SYGVKD were looked up in the germline V gene. V sheds 0 bases and J sheds 0 bases, leaving 9 bases between their ends. Inclusive of the bounding cysteine and phenylalanine, the CDR3 is 16 residues long. This entry keeps only the CDR3 DNA: 48 bases, framed from base 1. This clonotype originated in a man between 35 and 55 years old in good health and CMV-seropositive. The rearranged segments are TRBV10-3 and TRBJ1-3; the D segment could be TRBD1, given 5 matching bases. The sequenced sample consisted of PBMCs. CDR3 protein: CAISESQGDSGNTIYF. The DNA reads TGTGCCATCAGTGAGTCGCAGGGCGACTCTGGAAACACCATATATTTT.